The 20 T cell receptor beta chains presented below share a single source sample, sequenced in a study of blood T cell repertoires in COVID-19 (dated by TCRdb to about 2020). The library was built by means of the immunoSEQ multiplex PCR assay. Imported from immuneACCESS, the table was reduced by TCRdb to in-frame sequences with V and J called. These copies leave out some clones; in studies compared against another copy, an unresolved V gene accounts for under half, and the cause of the remainder is not known. Present in this sample are 330,000 or so clones, roughly 86% of which were seen just once. Jointly, the top ten make up roughly 9.9% of the sample. Sequencing was carried out using peripheral blood. These receptors all come from a young man with COVID-19, enrolled during active disease.

In the case of this clone: This sample also contains other DNA sequences that code for the same CDR3. Written as DNA, the CDR3 is TGTGCCAGCAGCTTTCTAGAGACCCAGTACTTC. Protein product: CASSFLETQYF. The V call is TRBV28, the J call TRBJ2-5; D uncertain. V was pared by 6 bases and J by 4 bases, with 6 bases between. Germline V gene lookup returns CDR1 MDHEN and CDR2 SYDVKM. The CDR3 runs to 11 residues.

This clone was detected only once. The rearrangement uses TRBV9 and TRBJ2-3; the match to TRBD2 covers 10 bases. This CDR3 contains 15 residues. Germline CDR1 and CDR2: SGDLS and YYNGEE. The junction had 5 bases not matched to a gene; V was cut back by 1 base and J by 6 bases. Here the CDR3 DNA reads TGTGCCAGCAGCGTATGGAGCGGGGGGGCCGATACGCAGTATTTT. Translating it yields CASSVWSGGADTQYF.

The chain recombines TRBV5-1 with TRBJ2-7, with a possible D match to TRBD2 (5 bases). The V end was cut by 0 bases, the J end by 4 bases, with 14 bases between. In germline, CDR1 is SGHRS, CDR2 YFSETQ. CDR3 length: 15 residues. This CDR3 reads CASSLEEVAPYEQYF. CDR3 DNA sequence: TGCGCCAGCAGCTTGGAGGAGGTTGCCCCTTACGAGCAGTACTTC.

In DNA, the CDR3 is TGTGCCAGCTCCCCTACCCGGGACAGGGGTGGCTACACCTTC. Translation: CASSPTRDRGGYTF. The V and J genes are TRBV18 and TRBJ1-2; 10 positions agree with TRBD1. CDR1 is KGHSH and CDR2 is LQKENI in the germline V gene. CDR3 length: 14 residues. After removal of 6 bases from V and 7 bases from J, the junction contained 8 bases not matched to a gene.

The chain uses TRBV5-5 and TRBJ2-1, with 10 bases lining up with TRBD2. This CDR3 is built from 16 residues. With 4 bases clipped from V and 1 base from J, the junction kept 5 bases outside the gene matches. Germline-derived CDR1 and CDR2 are SGHKS and YYEKEE (reference sequence). CDR3 nucleotide sequence: TGTGCCAGCAGCCTCTTAGCGGGGGGTTCCTACAATGAGCAGTTCTTC. The encoded protein is CASSLLAGGSYNEQFF.

This chain joins TRBV28 and TRBJ1-2; D not resolved. The CDR3 spans 12 residues. V gave up 7 bases and J gave up 4 bases, with 10 bases separating them. The germline CDR1 and CDR2 sequences are MDHEN and SYDVKM. CDR3 nucleotides: TGTGCCAGCAACTCCCAGGTCTATGGCTACACCTTC. Translating gives CASNSQVYGYTF.

This clone was detected only a few times. The CDR3 nucleotides read TGTGCCAGTAGTATCGGGACTAGCGGGTACGAGCAGTACTTC. This gives the protein CASSIGTSGYEQYF. This rearrangement joins TRBV19 to TRBJ2-7; 12 bases agree with TRBD2. CDR3 length equals 14 residues. From germline, CDR1 is LNHDA and CDR2 SQIVND (reference sequence). Losses at the gene ends were 3 bases for V and 4 bases for J; bases not matched to a gene: 1.

The chain has TRBV5-1 and TRBJ2-3; 10 bases are a match to TRBD1. The CDR3 sequence is 17 residues long. Trimming removed 4 bases from V and 3 bases from J; junction bases left unmatched: 11. Germline V gene sequence: CDR1 SGHRS, CDR2 YFSETQ. This CDR3 reads CASSISPGQGRTDTQYF. CDR3 DNA sequence: TGCGCCAGCAGCATAAGCCCGGGACAGGGGCGGACAGATACGCAGTATTTT.

The V and J genes are TRBV12-5 and TRBJ1-2; possible D gene TRBD1, 6 bases. Trimming left V 4 bases short and J 6 bases short, with 18 bases between. CDR1 and CDR2 from the germline V gene are LGHNT and FRNRAP. CDR3 length: 15 amino acids. CDR3 amino acids: CASGSTGVVPDGYTF. In DNA, the CDR3 is TGTGCTAGTGGTTCGACAGGAGTGGTGCCCGATGGCTACACCTTC.

The chain joins TRBV6-2 or TRBV6-3 to TRBJ1-1; D gene unclear. V lost 4 bases and J lost 2, with 8 bases in between. CDR1 and CDR2 from the germline V gene are MNHEY and SVGEGT. This CDR3 has 13 residues. In DNA form, the CDR3 reads TGTGCCAGCAGTTTCACAGAAAACACTGAAGCTTTCTTT. Translation gives CASSFTENTEAFF.

This clone was found once. V usage is TRBV6-1 and J usage is TRBJ2-7, with TRBD1 as a possible D gene (5 bases). The CDR3 is made up of 14 amino acids. Germline CDR1 is MNHNS and CDR2 is SASEGT. V lost 2 bases to trimming and J lost 8 bases, with 16 bases between them. CDR3 protein: CASSESGQGNKQYF. DNA of the CDR3: TGTGCCAGCAGTGAATCCGGACAAGGAAATAAGCAGTACTTC.

The chain joins TRBV27 to TRBJ2-2; D call uncertain. V was clipped by 3 bases and J by 0 bases, with 11 bases between them. CDR3 length: 16 amino acids. Germline assignment: CDR1 MNHEY and CDR2 SMNVEV (reference sequence). The chain's CDR3 is CASSFRRVPNTGELFF. The CDR3 DNA sequence: TGTGCCAGCAGTTTCCGACGGGTACCGAACACCGGGGAGCTGTTTTTT.

The sample holds a few counts of this clone. CDR3 amino acids: CASSMYYRFSKANYGYTF. The CDR3, as DNA: TGTGCCAGTAGTATGTATTACAGGTTTTCGAAGGCTAACTATGGCTACACCTTC. The chain carries TRBV19 and TRBJ1-2; weak D call: TRBD1 (5 bases). V was cut by 3 bases and J by 0 bases, with 20 bases left in between. The germline V gene encodes CDR1 LNHDA and CDR2 SQIVND (reference sequence). This CDR3 comprises 18 residues.

The gene calls are TRBV5-4 and TRBJ1-3; possibly TRBD1 for D (6 bases). This CDR3 comprises 16 residues. V dropped 0 bases and J dropped 2 bases, with 12 bases sitting between them. CDR1 is SGHNT and CDR2 is YYREEE in the germline V gene (reference sequence). CDR3 DNA: TGTGCCAGCAGCTTGGCCGGGGGGGCGCCTGGAAACACCATATATTTT. Its translation: CASSLAGGAPGNTIYF.

The genes are TRBV5-8 and TRBJ1-3; D is uncertain. V lost 1 base and J lost 2, with 7 bases in between. CDR1 and CDR2 from the germline V gene are SGHTS and YDEGEE. The CDR3 has 14 amino acids. CDR3 protein: CASSLQHTGNTIYF. DNA for the CDR3: TGTGCCAGCAGCTTGCAACATACTGGAAACACCATATATTTT.

This clone is a singleton in its sample. The V call is TRBV7-9, the J call TRBJ2-7; 9 positions match TRBD1. V lost 4 bases, J lost 5 bases, and 6 bases stayed unmatched. CDR3 size: 14 residues. CDR1 SEHNR and CDR2 FQNEAQ come from the germline V gene (reference sequence). For the CDR3, the DNA is TGTGCCAGCAGCTCCGGGACAGGGTCCCACGAGCAGTACTTC. Protein product: CASSSGTGSHEQYF.

The V call is TRBV7-8, the J call TRBJ1-5; 12 bases are shared with TRBD1. The CDR3 contains 18 residues. With 5 bases clipped from V and 3 bases from J, the junction kept 11 bases outside the gene matches. Germline V CDR1 and CDR2: SGHVS, FQNEAQ. CDR3 loop: CASSHPGQGAYTNQPQHF. DNA for the CDR3: TGTGCCAGCAGCCACCCGGGACAGGGGGCGTATACCAATCAGCCCCAGCATTTT.

The gene calls are TRBV10-2 and TRBJ2-3, with TRBD2 matching 12 bases. Germline CDR1 WSHSY, CDR2 SAAADI. This CDR3 comprises 17 residues. The V gene end was trimmed by 3 bases and the J gene end by 2 bases; junction bases not matched to a gene: 6. CDR3 coding DNA: TGCGCCAGCAGTGATTTTCTAGCGGGGGGGGCCACAGATACGCAGTATTTT. Residues: CASSDFLAGGATDTQYF.

This chain joins TRBV24-1 and TRBJ2-3; 8 bases fit TRBD1. The CDR3 loop spans 13 amino acids. V lost 11 bases and J lost 1; bases outside the gene matches: 4. The V gene's germline CDR1 is KGHDR and CDR2 SFDVKD. This CDR3 is CASRGRGTDTQYF. The CDR3 nucleotides are TGTGCCAGCAGGGGGCGCGGCACAGATACGCAGTATTTT.

This chain links TRBV5-6 with TRBJ2-3, with D tentatively TRBD2 (7 bases). The germline CDR1 and CDR2 sequences are SGHDT and YYEEEE. The CDR3 runs 17 residues. Between the trimmed V and J ends, which lost 3 bases and 1 base, there was a span of 18 bases. The CDR3 protein is CASSSLGAGARTDTQYF. CDR3 in DNA: TGTGCCAGCAGCTCACTTGGGGCGGGGGCTCGCACAGATACGCAGTATTTT.